Each of the 24 T cell receptor beta chains below was sequenced from the same sample in a study of blood T cells in healthy people across ages. Next came a second PCR, run for about 7 to 12 cycles, which used a sample-barcoded 5' primer along with a J-beta primer mix. TCRdb fed the 5' RACE reads into MiXCR, producing one record per CDR3 protein. The sample contains about 670,000 distinct CDR3 sequences, 40% to 45% of which appear only once. Input material: blood. These receptors originate from a man older than 75 in good health.

This clonotype has a handful of counts. J is TRBJ2-1 and V is TRBV14; D possibly corresponds to TRBD2 (6 bases). Germline loops: CDR1 SGHDN, CDR2 FVKESK. The CDR3 runs 14 residues. Trimming cost V 1 base and J 8 bases, with 12 bases left between them. The CDR3 coding sequence is TGTGCCAGCAGCCAAGGAACGGGAGTGGATGAGCAGTTCTTC. This gives the protein CASSQGTGVDEQFF.

This clonotype was seen more than once but under ten times. This sequence joins TRBV11-2 and TRBJ2-1; D is possibly TRBD1 or TRBD2 (5 bases each). V shed 0 bases and J shed 12 bases, with 9 bases lying between them. CDR3 length equals 12 residues. Germline CDR1 is SGHAT and CDR2 is FQNNGV. CDR3: CASSLERGLQFF. CDR3 nucleotide sequence: TGTGCCAGCAGCTTAGAGAGGGGCCTGCAGTTCTTC. Full variable domain (missing parts from reference TRBV11-2 and TRBJ2-1): EAGVAQSPRYKIIEKRQSVAFWCNPISGHATLYWYQQILGQGPKLLIQFQNNGVVDDSQLPKDRFSAERLKGVDSTLKIQPAKLEDSAVYLCASSLERGLQFFGPGTRLTVL.

The chain carries TRBV30 and TRBJ2-5; 8 bases are shared with TRBD1. The germline V gene has CDR1 GTSNPN and CDR2 SVGIG (reference sequence). The CDR3 extends over 14 amino acids. V gave up 0 bases and J gave up 7 bases; unmatched junction bases: 7. The CDR3 DNA reads as TGTGCCTGGAGTGTGAGCAGGGGGCAGGGGACCCAGTACTTC. Translation gives CAWSVSRGQGTQYF.

There are a few counts of this clonotype. The chain employs TRBV3-1 and TRBJ2-7, with D tentatively TRBD1 (6 bases). The DNA end is a closer match to TRBJ2-5, so the J assignment may be wrong. Germline V lookup: CDR1 LGHDT, CDR2 YNNKEL (reference sequence). The CDR3 contains 14 residues. CDR3 in amino acids: CASSQAGVSETQYF. CDR3 DNA: TGTGCCAGCAGCCAAGCAGGGGTCTCGGAGACCCAGTACTTC.

This clonotype was picked up a small number of times. The chain carries TRBV20-1 and TRBJ2-1, with 11 bases aligning to TRBD1. From germline, CDR1 is DFQATT and CDR2 SNEGSKA (reference sequence). The CDR3 contains 13 residues. DNA of the CDR3: TGCAGGGACAGGGGGCAAATCGGTGATGAGCAGTTCTTC. It yields the protein CRDRGQIGDEQFF.

This rearrangement joins TRBV7-2 to TRBJ1-1; 7 bases fit TRBD1. Germline V gene lookup returns CDR1 SGHTA and CDR2 FQGNSA. The CDR3 extends over 15 amino acids. The junction had 9 bases not matched to a gene; V was cut back by 2 bases and J by 6 bases. CDR3 loop: CASSLREGAAPEAFF. The CDR3 DNA reads as TGTGCCAGCAGCTTAAGGGAGGGGGCTGCCCCTGAAGCTTTCTTT.

The chain uses TRBV4-3 and TRBJ2-5, with D perhaps TRBD2 (5 bases). V lost 4 bases, J lost 5 bases, and 20 bases lay in between. The CDR3 is 16 residues long. Germline V gene sequence: CDR1 LGHNA, CDR2 YSLEER. This CDR3 reads CASSPWSGGPGETQYF. CDR3 DNA: TGCGCCAGCAGCCCCTGGTCTGGCGGCCCGGGGGAGACCCAGTACTTC.

This clonotype turned up a few times. The chain links TRBV20-1 to TRBJ2-1, with D possibly TRBD2 on 7 matching bases. V was pared by 6 bases and J by 0 bases, with 21 bases between. This CDR3 is 17 amino acids long. Germline CDR1 is DFQATT and CDR2 is SNEGSKA (reference sequence). CDR3 DNA sequence: TGCAGTGCCACGGACGGGGGGCCCTTGAGCTCCTACAATGAGCAGTTCTTC. This sequence encodes CSATDGGPLSSYNEQFF.

This clonotype was counted between two and nine times. The CDR3 sequence: CASSRRQGRGEKLFF. CDR3 nucleotide sequence: TGTGCCAGCAGCCGGCGACAGGGGAGGGGTGAAAAACTGTTTTTT. The V gene is TRBV7-9, the J gene TRBJ1-4, with 8 bases matching TRBD1. The CDR3 covers 15 residues. The V gene end was trimmed by 5 bases and the J gene end by 7 bases; junction bases not matched to a gene: 9. Germline-derived CDR1 and CDR2 are SEHNR and FQNEAQ (reference sequence).

This clonotype was detected only a few times. The gene calls are TRBV4-3 and TRBJ2-7; maybe TRBD1 (5 bases). Trimming pared 0 bases from V and 4 bases from J, leaving 10 bases between. This CDR3 contains 14 residues. Germline CDR1 LGHNA, CDR2 YSLEER. The CDR3 DNA sequence: TGCGCCAGCAGCCAAGATAGGGGAAGGTACGAGCAGTACTTC. Residues: CASSQDRGRYEQYF.

The CDR3 loop is CSAQRRGRGNEQFF. In nucleotides, the CDR3 is TGCAGTGCCCAGAGGCGCGGGAGGGGGAATGAGCAGTTCTTC. The chain combines TRBV20-1 with TRBJ2-1; 9 bases are a match to TRBD2. Per germline, CDR1 DFQATT and CDR2 SNEGSKA (reference sequence). The CDR3 totals 14 residues. V lost 6 bases to trimming and J lost 7 bases; unmatched junction nucleotides: 10.

As concerns this clonotype: A read error may produce the germline difference seen at one junction end. V gene TRBV11-2 combines with J gene TRBJ2-7; D is possibly TRBD2 (6 bases). This CDR3 is built from 17 residues. Germline V gene lookup returns CDR1 SGHAT and CDR2 FQNNGV. CDR3 in DNA: TGTGCCAGCAGTCTCGGGACTCACGGCCTTTACTCCTACAAGCAGTACTTC. Its protein is CASSLGTHGLYSYKQYF.

This clonotype was counted only a few times. The chain recombines TRBV30 with TRBJ2-1; 7 positions agree with TRBD2. V was clipped by 2 bases and J by 5 bases; unmatched bases: 12. This CDR3 region has 16 residues. Germline V lookup: CDR1 GTSNPN, CDR2 SVGIG (reference sequence). The CDR3 DNA sequence: TGTGCCTGGAGTAAGGGAGGGAGCGGGTACGACAATGAGCAGTTCTTC. Amino acid sequence: CAWSKGGSGYDNEQFF. The full variable domain, rest sourced from reference TRBV30 and TRBJ2-1, is SQTIHQWPATLVQPVGSPLSLECTVEGTSNPNLYWYRQAAGRGLQLLFYSVGIGQISSEVPQNLSASRPQDRQFILSSKKLLLSDSGFYLCAWSKGGSGYDNEQFFGPGTRLTVL.

In the case of this clonotype: A much larger clone sits a single nucleotide away, making a read error possible. The DNA of the CDR3 is TGTGCCAGCAGTCCAGCTAGCGGGAGGTCCTACGAGCAGTACTTC. This encodes CASSPASGRSYEQYF. The chain uses TRBV6-2 or TRBV6-3 and TRBJ2-7, with TRBD2 matching 11 bases. Per the germline V gene, CDR1 is MNHEY and CDR2 is SVGEGT. The CDR3 loop spans 15 amino acids. Germline trimming cut 5 bases from V and 1 base from J; bases unmatched to any gene: 4.

V usage is TRBV3-1 and J usage is TRBJ2-7, with a weak D call TRBD2 (6 bases). The ends were cut back, 2 bases at V and 2 bases at J, with 13 bases in the middle. Germline CDR1 LGHDT, CDR2 YNNKEL (reference sequence). CDR3 length: 15 residues. CDR3 amino acids: CASSQLGGATYEQYF. The CDR3 coding sequence is TGTGCCAGCAGCCAATTAGGAGGGGCCACCTACGAGCAGTACTTC.

The sample holds a few counts of this clonotype. This sequence joins TRBV5-1 and TRBJ2-7, with TRBD1 matching over 11 bases. Trimming removed 4 bases from V and 3 bases from J; junction bases left unmatched: 15. The CDR3 totals 18 residues. Germline V lookup: CDR1 SGHRS, CDR2 YFSETQ. The CDR3 region has the DNA TGCGCCAGCAGCGCCCGAAAATCCGGGACAGGGGGAATCTACGAGCAGTACTTC. Amino acids: CASSARKSGTGGIYEQYF.

This chain connects TRBV20-1 to TRBJ2-1; 7 bases match TRBD2. This CDR3 contains 14 residues. Germline V gene lookup returns CDR1 DFQATT and CDR2 SNEGSKA (reference sequence). The ends lost 3 bases at V and 4 bases at J; junction bases unmatched: 6. CDR3 DNA sequence: TGCAGTGCTAGGGGGCGGGAGACGTACAATGAGCAGTTCTTC. Its protein is CSARGRETYNEQFF.

The chain links TRBV30 to TRBJ2-7; 9 nucleotides match TRBD1. CDR1 and CDR2 from the germline V gene are GTSNPN and SVGIG (reference sequence). The CDR3 runs to 14 residues. With V trimmed by 2 bases and J by 0 bases, 2 bases remained unmatched. The CDR3 loop is CAWSKTGGSYEQYF. The CDR3 coding sequence is TGTGCCTGGAGTAAGACAGGGGGCTCCTACGAGCAGTACTTC.

Many counts were recorded for this clonotype. A much larger clone is a single base away; this may be a read error. The chain has TRBV7-2 and TRBJ2-7; 10 bases match TRBD2. The trim removed 6 bases at V and 7 bases at J, leaving 12 bases unmatched. The V gene's germline CDR1 is SGHTA and CDR2 FQGNSA. There are 15 residues in the CDR3. The CDR3 reads CASRHPSGSTNEQYF. The CDR3 bases are TGTGCCAGCAGACACCCTAGCGGGAGCACCAATGAGCAGTACTTC.

This rearrangement joins TRBV30 to TRBJ2-4; TRBD1 matches 10 bases. This CDR3 has 14 amino acids. Germline V CDR1 and CDR2: GTSNPN, SVGIG (reference sequence). V shed 4 bases and J 2 bases; nucleotides not matched to a gene: 2. The CDR3 here is CAWKGQGTKNIQYF. Here the CDR3 DNA reads TGTGCCTGGAAGGGACAGGGGACCAAAAACATTCAGTACTTC.

The chain is built from TRBV21-1 and TRBJ2-7; no DNA check was done on the table's D call, TRBD2. TRBV21-1 has pseudogene status. The CDR3 is 18 amino acids. The CDR3 reads CASSKLELAGGRSYEQYF. Here the CDR3 DNA reads TGTGCCAGCAGCAAACTGGAGCTAGCGGGAGGGCGGTCCTACGAGCAGTACTTC.

The V gene is TRBV6-1, the J gene TRBJ1-5; 9 bases are shared with TRBD1. Germline CDR1 MNHNS, CDR2 SASEGT. CDR3 length: 16 residues. Trimming at V came to 4 bases and at J to 1 base, leaving 5 bases not matched to a gene. DNA for the CDR3: TGTGCCAGCAGTGCCTCCGGGACAGGGAGCAATCAGCCCCAGCATTTT. Translating it yields CASSASGTGSNQPQHF.

In its sample, this clonotype was seen many times. The V gene is TRBV20-1, the J gene TRBJ2-7; 10 positions agree with TRBD1. V was clipped by 5 bases and J by 4 bases; unmatched bases: 11. This CDR3 comprises 15 residues. Germline CDR1 is DFQATT and CDR2 is SNEGSKA (reference sequence). CDR3 amino acids: CSAPTGTGEVYEQYF. The CDR3 DNA follows: TGCAGTGCTCCTACCGGGACAGGGGAGGTTTACGAGCAGTACTTC.

This clonotype was counted between two and nine times. The rearrangement links TRBV7-2 to TRBJ2-5; TRBD2 matches 7 bases. Judging by the DNA end, TRBJ2-3 fits better; the J call may be wrong. From germline, CDR1 is SGHTA and CDR2 FQGNSA. CDR3 length equals 12 residues. This CDR3 is CASSLGGGTQYF. The CDR3 DNA sequence: TGTGCCAGCAGCTTAGGCGGGGGTACGCAGTATTTT.